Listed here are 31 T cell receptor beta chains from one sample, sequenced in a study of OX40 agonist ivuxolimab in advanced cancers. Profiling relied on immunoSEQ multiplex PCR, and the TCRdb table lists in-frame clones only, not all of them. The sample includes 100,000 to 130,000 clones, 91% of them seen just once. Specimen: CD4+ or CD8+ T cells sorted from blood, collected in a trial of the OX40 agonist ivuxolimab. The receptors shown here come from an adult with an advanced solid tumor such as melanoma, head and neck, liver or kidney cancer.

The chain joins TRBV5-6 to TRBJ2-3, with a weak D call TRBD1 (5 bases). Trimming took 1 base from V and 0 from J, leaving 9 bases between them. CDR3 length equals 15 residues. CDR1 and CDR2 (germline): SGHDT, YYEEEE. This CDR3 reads CASSLFGASTDTQYF. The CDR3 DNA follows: TGTGCCAGCAGCTTGTTTGGGGCCAGCACAGATACGCAGTATTTT.

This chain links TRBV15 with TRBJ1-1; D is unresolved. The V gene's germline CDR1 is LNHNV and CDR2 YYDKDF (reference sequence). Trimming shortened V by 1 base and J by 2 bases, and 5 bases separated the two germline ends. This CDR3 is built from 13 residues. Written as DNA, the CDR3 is TGTGCCACCAGCAGAGGGGGTAACACTGAAGCTTTCTTT. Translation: CATSRGGNTEAFF. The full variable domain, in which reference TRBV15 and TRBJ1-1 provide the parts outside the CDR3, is DAMVIQNPRYQVTQFGKPVTLSCSQTLNHNVMYWYQQKSSQAPKLLFHYYDKDFNNEADTPDNFQSRRPNTSFCFLDIRSPGLGDTAMYLCATSRGGNTEAFFGQGTRLTVV.

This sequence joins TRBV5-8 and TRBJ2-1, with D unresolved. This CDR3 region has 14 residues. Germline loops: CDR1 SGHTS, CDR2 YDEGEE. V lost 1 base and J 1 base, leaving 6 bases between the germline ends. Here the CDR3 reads CASSLRLSYNEQFF. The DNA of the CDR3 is TGTGCCAGCAGCTTGCGCTTATCCTACAATGAGCAGTTCTTC.

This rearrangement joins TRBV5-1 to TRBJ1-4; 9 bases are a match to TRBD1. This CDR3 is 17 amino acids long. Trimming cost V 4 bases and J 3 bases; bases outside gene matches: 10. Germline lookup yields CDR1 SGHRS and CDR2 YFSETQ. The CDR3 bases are TGCGCCAGCAGCCCGGGACAGGGCGGGACCCCTAATGAAAAACTGTTTTTT. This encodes CASSPGQGGTPNEKLFF.

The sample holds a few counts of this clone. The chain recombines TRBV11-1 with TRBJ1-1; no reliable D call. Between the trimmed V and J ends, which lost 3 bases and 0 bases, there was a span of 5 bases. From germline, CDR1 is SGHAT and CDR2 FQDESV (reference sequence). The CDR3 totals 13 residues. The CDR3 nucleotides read TGTGCCAGCAGCTTGAATCTGAACACTGAAGCTTTCTTT. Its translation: CASSLNLNTEAFF.

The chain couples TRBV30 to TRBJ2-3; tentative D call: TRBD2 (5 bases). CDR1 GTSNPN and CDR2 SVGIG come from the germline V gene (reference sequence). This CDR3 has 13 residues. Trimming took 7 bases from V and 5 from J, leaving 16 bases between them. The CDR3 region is CALTTNTRDTQYF. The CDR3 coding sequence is TGTGCCTTGACTACCAATACACGAGATACGCAGTATTTT.

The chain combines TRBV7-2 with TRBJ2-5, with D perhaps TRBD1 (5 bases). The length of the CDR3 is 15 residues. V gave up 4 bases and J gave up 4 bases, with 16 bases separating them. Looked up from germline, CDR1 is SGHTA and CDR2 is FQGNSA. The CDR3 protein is CASSYQGQPPETQYF. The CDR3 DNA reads TGTGCCAGCAGCTACCAGGGCCAACCCCCAGAGACCCAGTACTTC.

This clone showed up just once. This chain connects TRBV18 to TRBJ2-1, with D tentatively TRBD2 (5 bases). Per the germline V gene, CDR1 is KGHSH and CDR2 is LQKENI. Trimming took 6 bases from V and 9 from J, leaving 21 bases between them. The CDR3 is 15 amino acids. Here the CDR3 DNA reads TGTGCCAGCTCTCCGAAAGAGGGAACTGCAAGTGAGCAGTTCTTC. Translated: CASSPKEGTASEQFF.

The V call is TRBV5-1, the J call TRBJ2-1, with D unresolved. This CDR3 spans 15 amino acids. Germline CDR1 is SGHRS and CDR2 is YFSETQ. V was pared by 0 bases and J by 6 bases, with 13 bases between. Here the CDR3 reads CASSLGRAEFNEQFF. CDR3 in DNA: TGCGCCAGCAGCTTGGGGCGAGCTGAATTCAATGAGCAGTTCTTC.

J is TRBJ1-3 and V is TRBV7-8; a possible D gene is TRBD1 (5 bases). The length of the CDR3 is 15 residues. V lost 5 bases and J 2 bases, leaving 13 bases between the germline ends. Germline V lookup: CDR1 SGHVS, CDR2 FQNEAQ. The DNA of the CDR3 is TGTGCCAGCAGCCTCCTTACAGGAGCTGGAAACACCATATATTTT. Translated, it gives CASSLLTGAGNTIYF.

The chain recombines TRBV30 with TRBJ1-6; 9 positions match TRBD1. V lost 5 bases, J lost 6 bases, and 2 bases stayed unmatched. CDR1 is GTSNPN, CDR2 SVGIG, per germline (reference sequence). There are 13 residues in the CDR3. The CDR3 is CAWRDRANSPLHF. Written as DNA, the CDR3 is TGTGCCTGGCGGGACAGGGCTAATTCACCCCTCCACTTT.

The CDR3 spells CASSPASRVSYNEQFF. The CDR3 DNA is TGTGCCAGCTCACCAGCATCAAGGGTTTCCTACAATGAGCAGTTCTTC. The chain has TRBV18 and TRBJ2-1, with D unclear. Looked up from germline, CDR1 is KGHSH and CDR2 is LQKENI. The CDR3 covers 16 residues. Trimming removed 2 bases at V and 1 base at J, with 12 bases between. The whole variable domain, filled in from reference TRBV18 and TRBJ2-1, reads NAGVMQNPRHLVRRRGQEARLRCSPMKGHSHVYWYRQLPEEGLKFMVYLQKENIIDESGMPKERFSAEFPKEGPSILRIQQVVRGDSAAYFCASSPASRVSYNEQFFGPGTRLTVL.

The CDR3 reads CASSLQGVSGYTF. CDR3 DNA: TGTGCCAGCAGCTTGCAGGGGGTATCTGGCTACACCTTC. The rearrangement links TRBV5-4 to TRBJ1-2; 7 bases fit TRBD1. J gave up 7 bases and V 1 base, and 4 bases lay outside the gene matches. CDR1 and CDR2 (germline): SGHNT, YYREEE (reference sequence). The CDR3 sequence is 13 residues long.

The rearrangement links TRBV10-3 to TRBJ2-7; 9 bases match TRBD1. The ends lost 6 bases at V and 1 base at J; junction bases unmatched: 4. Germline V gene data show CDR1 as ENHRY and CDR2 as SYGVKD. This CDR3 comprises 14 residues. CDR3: CAISPGQGSYEQYF. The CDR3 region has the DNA TGTGCCATCAGCCCGGGACAGGGTTCCTACGAGCAGTACTTC.

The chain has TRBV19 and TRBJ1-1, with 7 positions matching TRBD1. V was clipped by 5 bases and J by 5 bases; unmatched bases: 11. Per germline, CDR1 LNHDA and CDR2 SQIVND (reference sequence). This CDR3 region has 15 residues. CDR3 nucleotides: TGTGCCAGTAGTCCCCGGGACAGAGGGGCGACTGAAGCTTTCTTT. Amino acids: CASSPRDRGATEAFF. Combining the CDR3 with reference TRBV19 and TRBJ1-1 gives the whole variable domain DGGITQSPKYLFRKEGQNVTLSCEQNLNHDAMYWYRQDPGQGLRLIYYSQIVNDFQKGDIAEGYSVSREKKESFPLTVTSAQKNPTAFYLCASSPRDRGATEAFFGQGTRLTVV.

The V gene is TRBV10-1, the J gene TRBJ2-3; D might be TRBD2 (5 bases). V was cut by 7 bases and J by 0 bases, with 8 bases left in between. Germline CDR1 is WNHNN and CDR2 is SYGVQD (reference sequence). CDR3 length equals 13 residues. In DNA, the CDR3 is TGCGCCAGCATGGGAGCTAGCACAGATACGCAGTATTTT. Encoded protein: CASMGASTDTQYF.

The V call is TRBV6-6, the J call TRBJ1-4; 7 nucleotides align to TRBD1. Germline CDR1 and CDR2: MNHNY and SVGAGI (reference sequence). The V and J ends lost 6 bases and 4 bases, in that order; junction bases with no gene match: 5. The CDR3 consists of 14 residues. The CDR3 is CASSQRDSNEKLFF. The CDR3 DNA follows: TGTGCCAGCAGCCAACGGGACAGTAATGAAAAACTGTTTTTT.

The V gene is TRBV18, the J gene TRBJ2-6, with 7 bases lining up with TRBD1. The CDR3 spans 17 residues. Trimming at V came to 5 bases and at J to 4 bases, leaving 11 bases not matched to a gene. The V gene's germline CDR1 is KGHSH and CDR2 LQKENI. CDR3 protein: CASSSISTGSGANVLTF. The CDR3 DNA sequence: TGTGCCAGCTCATCGATCTCGACAGGGTCGGGGGCCAACGTCCTGACTTTC.

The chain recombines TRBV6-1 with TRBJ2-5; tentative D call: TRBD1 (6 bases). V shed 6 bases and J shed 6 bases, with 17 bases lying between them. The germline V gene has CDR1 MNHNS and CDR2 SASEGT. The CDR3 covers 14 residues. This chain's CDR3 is CASRRDTASKTQYF. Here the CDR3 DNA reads TGTGCCAGCAGAAGGGACACCGCTTCGAAGACCCAGTACTTC.

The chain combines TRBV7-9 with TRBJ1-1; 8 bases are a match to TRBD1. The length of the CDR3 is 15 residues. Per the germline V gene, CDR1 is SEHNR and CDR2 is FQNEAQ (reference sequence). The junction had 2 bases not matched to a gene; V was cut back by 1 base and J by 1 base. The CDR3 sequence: CASSLDRGWNTEAFF. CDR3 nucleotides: TGTGCCAGCAGCTTAGACAGGGGGTGGAACACTGAAGCTTTCTTT. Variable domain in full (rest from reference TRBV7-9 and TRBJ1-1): DTGVSQNPRHKITKRGQNVTFRCDPISEHNRLYWYRQTLGQGPEFLTYFQNEAQLEKSRLLSDRFSAERPKGSFSTLEIQRTEQGDSAMYLCASSLDRGWNTEAFFGQGTRLTVV.

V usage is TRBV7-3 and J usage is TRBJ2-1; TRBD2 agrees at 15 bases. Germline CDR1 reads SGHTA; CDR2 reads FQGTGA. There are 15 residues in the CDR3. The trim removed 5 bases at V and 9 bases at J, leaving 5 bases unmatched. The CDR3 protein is CASSRTSGGAGEQFF. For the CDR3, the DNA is TGTGCCAGCAGCAGGACTAGCGGGGGGGCTGGTGAGCAGTTCTTC. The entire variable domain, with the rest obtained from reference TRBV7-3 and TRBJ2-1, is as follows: GAGVSQTPSNKVTEKGKYVELRCDPISGHTALYWYRQSLGQGPEFLIYFQGTGAADDSGLPNDRFFAVRPEGSVSTLKIQRTERGDSAVYLCASSRTSGGAGEQFFGPGTRLTVL.

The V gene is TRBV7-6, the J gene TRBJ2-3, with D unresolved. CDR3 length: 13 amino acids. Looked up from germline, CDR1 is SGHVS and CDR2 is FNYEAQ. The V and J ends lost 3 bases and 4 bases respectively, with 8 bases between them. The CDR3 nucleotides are TGTGCCAGCAGCTTGTCTACCGCAGATACGCAGTATTTT. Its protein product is CASSLSTADTQYF.

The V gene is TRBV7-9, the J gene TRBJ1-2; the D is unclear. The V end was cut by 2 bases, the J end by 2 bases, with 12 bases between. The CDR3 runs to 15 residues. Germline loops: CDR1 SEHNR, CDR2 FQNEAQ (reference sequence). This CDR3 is CASSLSGPKNYGYTF. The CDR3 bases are TGTGCCAGCAGCTTATCGGGCCCGAAGAACTATGGCTACACCTTC.

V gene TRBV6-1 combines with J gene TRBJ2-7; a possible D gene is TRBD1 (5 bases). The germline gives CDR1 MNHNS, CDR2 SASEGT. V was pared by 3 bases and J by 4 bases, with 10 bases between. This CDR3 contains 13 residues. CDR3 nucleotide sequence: TGTGCCAGCAGTGAGGTCAGGGTGTACGAGCAGTACTTC. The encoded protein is CASSEVRVYEQYF.

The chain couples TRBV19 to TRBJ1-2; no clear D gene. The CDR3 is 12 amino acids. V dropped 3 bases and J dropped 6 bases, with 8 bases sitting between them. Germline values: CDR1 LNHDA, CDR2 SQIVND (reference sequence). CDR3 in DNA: TGTGCCAGTAGTATTGCCAGAGATGGCTACACCTTC. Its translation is CASSIARDGYTF.

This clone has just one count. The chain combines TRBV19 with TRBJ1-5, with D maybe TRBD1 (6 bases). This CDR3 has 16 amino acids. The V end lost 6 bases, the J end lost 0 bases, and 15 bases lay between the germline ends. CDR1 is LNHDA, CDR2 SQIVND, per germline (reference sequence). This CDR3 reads CASRTTGGSSNQPQHF. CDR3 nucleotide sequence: TGTGCCAGTAGAACGACAGGAGGGAGTAGCAATCAGCCCCAGCATTTT.

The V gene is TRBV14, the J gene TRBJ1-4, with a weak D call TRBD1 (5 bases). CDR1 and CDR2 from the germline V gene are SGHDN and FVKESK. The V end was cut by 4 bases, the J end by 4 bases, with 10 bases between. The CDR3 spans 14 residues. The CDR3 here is CASSRDLGNEKLFF. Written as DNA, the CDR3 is TGTGCCAGCAGCCGGGACCTTGGTAATGAAAAACTGTTTTTT.

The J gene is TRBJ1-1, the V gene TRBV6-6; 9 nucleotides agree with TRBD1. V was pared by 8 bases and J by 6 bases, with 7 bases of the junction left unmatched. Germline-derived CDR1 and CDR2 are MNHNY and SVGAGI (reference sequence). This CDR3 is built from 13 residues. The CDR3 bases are TGTGCCAGCCGGGACAGGGAGGGGTCTGAAGCTTTCTTT. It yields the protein CASRDREGSEAFF.

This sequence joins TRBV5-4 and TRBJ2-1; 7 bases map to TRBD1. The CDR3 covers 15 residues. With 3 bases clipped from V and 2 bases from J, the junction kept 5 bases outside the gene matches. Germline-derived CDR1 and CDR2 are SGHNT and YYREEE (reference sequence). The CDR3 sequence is CASSSPQGAYNEQFF. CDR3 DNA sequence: TGTGCCAGCAGCTCCCCTCAGGGGGCCTACAATGAGCAGTTCTTC.

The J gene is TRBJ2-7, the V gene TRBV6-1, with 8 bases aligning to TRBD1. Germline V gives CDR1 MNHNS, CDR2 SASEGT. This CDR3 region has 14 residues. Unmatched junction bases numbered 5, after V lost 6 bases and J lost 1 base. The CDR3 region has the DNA TGTGCCAGCAGGGGGACAGGACCTTCCTACGAGCAGTACTTC. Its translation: CASRGTGPSYEQYF.

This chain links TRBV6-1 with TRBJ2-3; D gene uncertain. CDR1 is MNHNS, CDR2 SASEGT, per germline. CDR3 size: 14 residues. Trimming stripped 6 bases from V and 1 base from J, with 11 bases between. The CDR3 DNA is TGTGCCAGCAGACGAGATGCGGGCACAGATACGCAGTATTTT. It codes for CASRRDAGTDTQYF.